This T cell receptor beta chain was recovered during a study of T cell changes during pregnancy in multiple sclerosis. Only in-frame clones appear in the TCRdb table, and some are missing; sequencing was by immunoSEQ multiplex PCR. Of under 55,000 clones in the sample, roughly 95% were seen once. Trimming removed 5 bases at V and 6 bases at J, with 18 bases between. The CDR3 sequence is 15 residues long. Germline V gene data show CDR1 as SGHAT and CDR2 as FQNNGV. This specimen consisted of CD4+ T cells from peripheral blood mononuclear cells, obtained in the third trimester of pregnancy. The chain carries TRBV11-2 and TRBJ2-3, with a possible D match to TRBD2 (5 bases). The TCR was taken from a female donor with multiple sclerosis, enrolled in a pregnancy study. The CDR3 DNA reads as TGTGCCAGCAGCCCAAAGATAGGAAGAGGGGATACGCAGTATTTT. This encodes CASSPKIGRGDTQYF.